These 22 T cell receptor beta chains came from one sample sequenced in a study of blood T cell repertoires in COVID-19. The data were produced by immunoSEQ multiplex PCR, yet TCRdb's version contains in-frame clones alone and is incomplete. The repertoire holds 250,000 to 350,000 clones, around nine tenths seen once, with 0.94% in the top ten. Sequenced sample: peripheral blood. Receptors originate from a woman aged 35 to 49 who had recovered from COVID-19.

The chain employs TRBV27 and TRBJ1-4, with D possibly TRBD1 on 6 matching bases. Germline V lookup: CDR1 MNHEY, CDR2 SMNVEV (reference sequence). V was clipped by 4 bases and J by 6 bases, with 12 bases between them. The CDR3 extends over 14 amino acids. In DNA, the CDR3 is TGTGCCAGCAGTTCACAGGGAGCCTATGAAAAACTGTTTTTT. Protein product: CASSSQGAYEKLFF.

The rearrangement uses TRBV27 and TRBJ2-4, with a possible D match to TRBD2 (6 bases). Germline V gene sequence: CDR1 MNHEY, CDR2 SMNVEV (reference sequence). Trimming took off 5 bases at V and 0 bases at J, with 17 bases between the two ends. This CDR3 is 17 amino acids long. CDR3 loop: CASSPRPAGLAKNIQYF. The CDR3, as DNA: TGTGCCAGCAGTCCCCGACCGGCGGGACTAGCCAAAAACATTCAGTACTTC.

The chain links TRBV6-5 to TRBJ2-5; 9 nucleotides line up with TRBD1. CDR3 size: 15 residues. V dropped 0 bases and J dropped 5; count of bases not matched to a gene: 4. The V gene's germline CDR1 is MNHEY and CDR2 SVGAGI. CDR3 sequence reads: CASSYSTGGYETQYF. CDR3 nucleotides: TGTGCCAGCAGTTACTCGACAGGGGGATACGAGACCCAGTACTTC.

This chain links TRBV6-6 with TRBJ1-4; 8 bases fit TRBD1. CDR1 and CDR2 from the germline V gene are MNHNY and SVGAGI (reference sequence). The V segment lost 5 bases and the J segment 5 bases; nucleotides outside the gene matches: 7. This CDR3 region has 15 residues. CDR3 sequence reads: CASSGGQGDNEKLFF. In nucleotides, the CDR3 is TGTGCCAGCAGTGGAGGACAGGGCGACAATGAAAAACTGTTTTTT.

J is TRBJ1-1 and V is TRBV15; perhaps TRBD1 as D (6 bases). Germline V gene sequence: CDR1 LNHNV, CDR2 YYDKDF (reference sequence). The CDR3 sequence is 16 residues long. Trimming shortened V by 0 bases and J by 3 bases, and 14 bases separated the two germline ends. CDR3 in amino acids: CATSREWVAGDTEAFF. CDR3 DNA: TGTGCCACCAGCAGAGAATGGGTGGCAGGGGACACTGAAGCTTTCTTT.

The chain employs TRBV5-6 and TRBJ1-3, with no clear D. The length of the CDR3 is 16 residues. Trimming removed 0 bases from V and 0 bases from J, with 10 bases in between. Germline CDR1 is SGHDT and CDR2 is YYEEEE. The CDR3 bases are TGTGCCAGCAGCTTGGCCGGTCCGTACTCTGGAAACACCATATATTTT. The encoded protein is CASSLAGPYSGNTIYF.

This clone occurred once. V gene TRBV16 combines with J gene TRBJ1-5, with 9 bases aligning to TRBD1. The ends lost 2 bases at V and 2 bases at J; junction bases unmatched: 10. This CDR3 region has 18 residues. Germline CDR1 KGHSY, CDR2 FQNENV. Here the CDR3 DNA reads TGTGCCAGCAGCCAAAGGGGAACAGGGGGCGCGGGCAATCAGCCCCAGCATTTT. This gives the protein CASSQRGTGGAGNQPQHF.

V and J are TRBV24-1 and TRBJ2-1, with TRBD2 matching over 12 bases. This CDR3 comprises 17 residues. Trimming at V came to 5 bases and at J to 1 base, leaving 5 bases not matched to a gene. Per germline, CDR1 KGHDR and CDR2 SFDVKD. CDR3 loop: CATSGPLAGGSYNEQFF. The CDR3, as DNA: TGTGCCACCAGTGGCCCACTAGCGGGAGGATCCTACAATGAGCAGTTCTTC.

The chain uses TRBV7-9 and TRBJ2-7; TRBD1 matches at 8 bases. The CDR3 length is 14 residues. The V segment lost 5 bases and the J segment 1 base; nucleotides outside the gene matches: 4. CDR1 and CDR2 (germline): SEHNR, FQNEAQ (reference sequence). CDR3 amino acids: CASSKQGESYEQYF. CDR3 in DNA: TGTGCCAGCAGCAAACAGGGGGAATCCTACGAGCAGTACTTC.

The V call is TRBV15, the J call TRBJ2-5, with a weak D call TRBD1 (6 bases). Trimming took off 6 bases at V and 5 bases at J, with 10 bases between the two ends. Germline CDR1 and CDR2: LNHNV and YYDKDF (reference sequence). This CDR3 spans 12 amino acids. The CDR3 region has the DNA TGTGCCACCAGGGCAAGGGGGGAGACCCAGTACTTC. Translation: CATRARGETQYF. The variable domain in full, with the rest retrieved from reference TRBV15 and TRBJ2-5, is DAMVIQNPRYQVTQFGKPVTLSCSQTLNHNVMYWYQQKSSQAPKLLFHYYDKDFNNEADTPDNFQSRRPNTSFCFLDIRSPGLGDTAMYLCATRARGETQYFGPGTRLLVL.

The chain is built from TRBV7-9 and TRBJ2-3; 7 bases map to TRBD1. The germline V gene has CDR1 SEHNR and CDR2 FQNEAQ (reference sequence). V lost 4 bases and J lost 2; bases outside the gene matches: 6. The CDR3 extends over 15 amino acids. CDR3 DNA sequence: TGTGCCAGCAGCTACCGGGACAGAAACACAGATACGCAGTATTTT. This sequence encodes CASSYRDRNTDTQYF.

The DNA for the CDR3 is TGCGCCAGCAGTGAGTCGTTCAGCGGGGGGGAGCAGTACTTC. Its protein product is CASSESFSGGEQYF. The chain recombines TRBV10-1 with TRBJ2-7; 9 nucleotides agree with TRBD2. The length of the CDR3 is 14 residues. After removal of 0 bases from V and 7 bases from J, the junction contained 4 bases not matched to a gene. The germline V gene encodes CDR1 WNHNN and CDR2 SYGVQD (reference sequence).

The chain has TRBV28 and TRBJ2-3, with 10 bases identical to TRBD2. The CDR3 runs 15 residues. Germline V gene sequence: CDR1 MDHEN, CDR2 SYDVKM. V lost 3 bases and J lost 8; bases outside the gene matches: 8. Written as DNA, the CDR3 is TGTGCCAGCAGTTTCGGCCTAGCGGGAGAAGGTACGCAGTATTTT. Protein: CASSFGLAGEGTQYF.

V gene TRBV30 combines with J gene TRBJ1-6, with D hard to call. The V end was cut by 3 bases, the J end by 0 bases, with 21 bases between. Germline CDR1 GTSNPN, CDR2 SVGIG (reference sequence). CDR3 length equals 19 residues. This chain's CDR3 is CAWSHPAAGLSSYNSPLHF. Here the CDR3 DNA reads TGTGCCTGGAGCCATCCAGCGGCGGGGTTGAGCTCCTATAATTCACCCCTCCACTTT.

This chain connects TRBV19 to TRBJ2-6; 10 bases agree with TRBD2. V dropped 0 bases and J dropped 0; count of bases not matched to a gene: 8. The CDR3 length is 20 residues. The germline gives CDR1 LNHDA, CDR2 SQIVND (reference sequence). Here the CDR3 DNA reads TGTGCCAGTAGTATAGATCTGGAGCGGGAGGGCCTCTCTGGGGCCAACGTCCTGACTTTC. Protein product: CASSIDLEREGLSGANVLTF.

The table lists this clone with a few counts. The chain employs TRBV6-6 and TRBJ2-1; TRBD1 aligns across 7 bases. Per the germline V gene, CDR1 is MNHNY and CDR2 is SVGAGI (reference sequence). Unmatched junction bases numbered 6, after V lost 6 bases and J lost 1 base. The CDR3 consists of 15 residues. The CDR3 is CASRPGTVSYNEQFF. The CDR3, as DNA: TGTGCCAGCAGACCCGGGACAGTTTCCTACAATGAGCAGTTCTTC.

V usage is TRBV29-1 and J usage is TRBJ1-2, with D possibly TRBD1 on 5 matching bases. V lost 6 bases and J 4 bases, leaving 12 bases between the germline ends. This CDR3 comprises 12 residues. From germline, CDR1 is SQVTM and CDR2 ANQGSEA. The DNA of the CDR3 is TGCAGCGTCGAGACAGCACCCTATGGCTACACCTTC. Its translation: CSVETAPYGYTF.

The chain recombines TRBV5-4 with TRBJ1-4, with TRBD1 matching 11 bases. Germline V lookup: CDR1 SGHNT, CDR2 YYREEE (reference sequence). This CDR3 is 17 amino acids long. The J segment lost 5 bases and the V segment lost 4 bases, leaving 10 bases of the junction unmatched. Written as DNA, the CDR3 is TGTGCCAGCAGCCTAGGACAGGGGGCCTCCAAAAATGAAAAACTGTTTTTT. It encodes CASSLGQGASKNEKLFF.

The gene calls are TRBV7-3 and TRBJ2-2; the D gene is possibly TRBD1 (5 bases). The V gene lost 5 bases and the J gene lost 4 bases, with 8 bases spanning the gap. The CDR3 runs to 13 residues. Germline V gene lookup returns CDR1 SGHTA and CDR2 FQGTGA. The CDR3 DNA sequence: TGTGCCAGCAGCGATAGGGGCACCGGGGAGCTGTTTTTT. As protein: CASSDRGTGELFF.

V gene TRBV6-5 combines with J gene TRBJ2-1; weak D call: TRBD1 (6 bases). This CDR3 comprises 12 residues. Germline-derived CDR1 and CDR2 are MNHEY and SVGAGI. Trimming cost V 5 bases and J 7 bases, with 9 bases left between them. This CDR3 reads CASSIGGNEQFF. DNA for the CDR3: TGTGCCAGCAGTATAGGGGGTAATGAGCAGTTCTTC.

A word on this clone: Other nucleotide sequences from this sample produce the same CDR3. V usage is TRBV6-6 and J usage is TRBJ1-1; D is undetermined. V lost 3 bases and J 1 base, leaving 6 bases between the germline ends. The germline V gene encodes CDR1 MNHNY and CDR2 SVGAGI (reference sequence). This CDR3 region has 13 residues. DNA for the CDR3: TGTGCCAGCAGTTATGCAGGGAACACTGAAGCTTTCTTT. Encoded protein: CASSYAGNTEAFF.

The V call is TRBV24-1, the J call TRBJ2-5, with D maybe TRBD1 (5 bases). In germline, CDR1 is KGHDR, CDR2 SFDVKD. The CDR3 runs 16 residues. V was shortened by 2 bases and J by 5 bases, with 17 bases between the two germline ends. The DNA for the CDR3 is TGTGCCACCAGTGATTACCAACAAGGGGCGGCGGAGACCCAGTACTTC. Its protein is CATSDYQQGAAETQYF.